Sequencing of this T cell receptor beta chain was carried out in a study of T cells after posttransplantation cyclophosphamide. Peripheral blood was collected from the related graft donor on the marrow donation day. Germline V gene data show CDR1 as LNHDA and CDR2 as SQIVND (reference sequence). The CDR3 totals 13 residues. V gave up 3 bases and J gave up 5 bases; unmatched junction bases: 2. Study-wide findings and caveats: Tissue-infiltrating T cells from skin or gut overlapped little with blood T cells. Later blood repertoires were often dominated by clones from the donor CD8+ memory compartment.

Repertoires were generated with immunoSEQ multiplex PCR, while TCRdb's copy carries only in-frame clones and drops some. The sample includes about 24,000 clones, none of them occurring once. This clone was observed at least ten times. Its specificity is unknown. This chain connects TRBV19 to TRBJ2-5; 8 bases match TRBD1. The clonotype comes from a woman in her forties or fifties in good health, CMV-negative, and a related stem cell transplant donor. The sequencing input was PBMCs. This CDR3 reads CASSIRGRETQYF. CDR3 nucleotides: TGTGCCAGTAGTATCAGGGGGCGGGAGACCCAGTACTTC.